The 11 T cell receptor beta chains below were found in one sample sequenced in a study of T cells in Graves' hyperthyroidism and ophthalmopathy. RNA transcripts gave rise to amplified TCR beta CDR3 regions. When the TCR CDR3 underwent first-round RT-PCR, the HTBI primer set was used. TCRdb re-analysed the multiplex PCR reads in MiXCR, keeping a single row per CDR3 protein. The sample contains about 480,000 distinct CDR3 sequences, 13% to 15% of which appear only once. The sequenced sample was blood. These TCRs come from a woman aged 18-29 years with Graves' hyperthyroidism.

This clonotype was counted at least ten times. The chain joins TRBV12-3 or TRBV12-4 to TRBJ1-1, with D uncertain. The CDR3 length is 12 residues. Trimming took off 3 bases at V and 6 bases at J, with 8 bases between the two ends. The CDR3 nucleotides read TGTGCCAGCAGTTTTAGCAGAGCTGAAGCTTTCTTT. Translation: CASSFSRAEAFF.

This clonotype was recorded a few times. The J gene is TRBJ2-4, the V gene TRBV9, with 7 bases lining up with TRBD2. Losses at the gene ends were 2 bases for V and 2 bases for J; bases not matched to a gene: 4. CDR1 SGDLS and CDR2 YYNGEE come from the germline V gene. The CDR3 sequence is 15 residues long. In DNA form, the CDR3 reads TGTGCCAGCAGCGTCTGGGGGGGAACCAAAAACATTCAGTACTTC. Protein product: CASSVWGGTKNIQYF.

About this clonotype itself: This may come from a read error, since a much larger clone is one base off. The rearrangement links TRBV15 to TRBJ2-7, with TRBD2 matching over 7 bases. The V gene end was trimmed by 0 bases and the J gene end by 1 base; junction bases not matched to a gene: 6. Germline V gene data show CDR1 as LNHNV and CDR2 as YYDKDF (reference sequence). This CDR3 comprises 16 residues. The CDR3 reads CATSREGPSGSYEQYV. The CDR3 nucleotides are TGTGCCACCAGCAGAGAAGGCCCTAGCGGATCCTACGAGCAGTACGTC.

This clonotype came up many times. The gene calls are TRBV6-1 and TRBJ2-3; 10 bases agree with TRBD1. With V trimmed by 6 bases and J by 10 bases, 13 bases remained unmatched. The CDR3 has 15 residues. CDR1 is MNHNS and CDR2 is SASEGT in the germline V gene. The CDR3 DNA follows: TGTGCCAGCAGAGGTTCCGGGACAGGGGACGTCTCGCAGTATTTT. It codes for CASRGSGTGDVSQYF.

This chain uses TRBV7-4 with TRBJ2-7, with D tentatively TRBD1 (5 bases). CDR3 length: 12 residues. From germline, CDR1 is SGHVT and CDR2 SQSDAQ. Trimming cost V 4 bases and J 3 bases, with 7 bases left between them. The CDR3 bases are TGTGCCAGCAGCTACGACAGCTACGAGCAGTACTTC. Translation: CASSYDSYEQYF. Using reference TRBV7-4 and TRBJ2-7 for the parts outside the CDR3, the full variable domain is GAGVSQSPRYKVAKRGRDVALRCDSISGHVTLYWYRQTLGQGSEVLTYSQSDAQRDKSGRPSGRFSAERPERSVSTLKIQRTEQGDSAVYLCASSYDSYEQYFGPGTRLTVT.

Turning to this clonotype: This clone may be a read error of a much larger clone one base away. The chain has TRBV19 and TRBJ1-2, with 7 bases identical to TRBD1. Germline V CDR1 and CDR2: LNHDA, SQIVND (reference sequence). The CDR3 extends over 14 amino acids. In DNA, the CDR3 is TGTGCCAGTAGAGACGACAGGGCTAACTATGACTACACCTTC. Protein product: CASRDDRANYDYTF.

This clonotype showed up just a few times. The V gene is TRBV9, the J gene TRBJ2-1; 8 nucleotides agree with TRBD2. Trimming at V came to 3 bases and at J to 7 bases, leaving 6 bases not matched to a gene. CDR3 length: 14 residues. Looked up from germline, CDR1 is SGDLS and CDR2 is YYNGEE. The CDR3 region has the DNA TGTGCCAGCAGCGCGGGAGGGGGGGTGAATGAGCAGTTCTTC. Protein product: CASSAGGGVNEQFF.

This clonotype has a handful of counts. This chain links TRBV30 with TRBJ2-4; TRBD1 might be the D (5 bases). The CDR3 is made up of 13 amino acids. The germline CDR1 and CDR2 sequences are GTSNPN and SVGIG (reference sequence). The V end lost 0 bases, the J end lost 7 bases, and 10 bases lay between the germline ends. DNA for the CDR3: TGTGCCTGGAGTGTAGGGGTATCGAACATTCAGTACTTC. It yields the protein CAWSVGVSNIQYF.

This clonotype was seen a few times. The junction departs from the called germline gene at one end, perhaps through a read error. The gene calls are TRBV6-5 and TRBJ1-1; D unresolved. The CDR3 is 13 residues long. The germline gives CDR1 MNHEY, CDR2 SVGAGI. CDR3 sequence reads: CASSYSANTEALF. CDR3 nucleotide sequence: TGTGCCAGCAGTTACTCCGCGAACACTGAAGCTCTCTTT.

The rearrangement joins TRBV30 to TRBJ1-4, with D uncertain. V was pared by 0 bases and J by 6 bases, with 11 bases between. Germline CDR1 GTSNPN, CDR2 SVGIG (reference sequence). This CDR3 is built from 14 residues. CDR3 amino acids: CAWSVLGPDEKLFF. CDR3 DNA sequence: TGTGCCTGGAGTGTACTCGGGCCAGATGAAAAACTGTTTTTT.

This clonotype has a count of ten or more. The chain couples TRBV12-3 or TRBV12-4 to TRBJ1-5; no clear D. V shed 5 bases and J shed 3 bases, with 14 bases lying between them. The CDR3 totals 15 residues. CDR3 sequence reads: CASSPGRVSNQPQHF. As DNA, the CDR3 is TGTGCCAGCAGTCCAGGACGGGTATCCAATCAGCCCCAGCATTTT.